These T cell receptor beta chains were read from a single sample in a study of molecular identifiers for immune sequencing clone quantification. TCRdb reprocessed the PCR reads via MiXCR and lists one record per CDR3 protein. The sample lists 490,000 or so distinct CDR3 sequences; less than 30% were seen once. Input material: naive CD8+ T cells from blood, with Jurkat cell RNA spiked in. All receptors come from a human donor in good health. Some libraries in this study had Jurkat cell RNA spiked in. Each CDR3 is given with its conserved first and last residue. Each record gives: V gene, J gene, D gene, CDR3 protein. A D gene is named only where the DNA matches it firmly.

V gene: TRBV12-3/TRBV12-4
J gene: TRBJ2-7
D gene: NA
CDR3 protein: CASSFAGLTYEQYF

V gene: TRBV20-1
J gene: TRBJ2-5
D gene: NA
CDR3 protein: CSARYPETQYF

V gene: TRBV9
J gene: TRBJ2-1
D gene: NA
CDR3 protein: CASSVAGLATYNEQFF

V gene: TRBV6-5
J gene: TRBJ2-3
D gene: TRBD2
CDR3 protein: CASSTTSGSGDTQYF

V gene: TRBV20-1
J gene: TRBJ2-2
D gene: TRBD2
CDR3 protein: CSASSRGLAVGLGGELFF

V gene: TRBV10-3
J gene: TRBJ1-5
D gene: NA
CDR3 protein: CAISETGNQPQHF

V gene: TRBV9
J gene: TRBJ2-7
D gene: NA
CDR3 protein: CASSVSSSGLVHEQYF

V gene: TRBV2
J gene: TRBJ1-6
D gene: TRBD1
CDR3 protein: CASSGDRGISPLHF

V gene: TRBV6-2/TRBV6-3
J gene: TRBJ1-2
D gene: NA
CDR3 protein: CASSYSIERNYGHTF

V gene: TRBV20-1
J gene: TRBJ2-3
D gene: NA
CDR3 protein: CSAGEEMGGPSDTQYF

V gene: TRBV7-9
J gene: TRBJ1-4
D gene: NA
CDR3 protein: CASSPGSGGTNEKLFF

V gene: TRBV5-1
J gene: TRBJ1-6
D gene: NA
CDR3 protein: CASSARTEWDSPLHF

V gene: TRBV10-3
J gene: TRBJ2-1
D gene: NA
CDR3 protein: CAISESQGNEQFF

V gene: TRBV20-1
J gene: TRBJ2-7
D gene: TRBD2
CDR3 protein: CSASTSGGHNYEQYF

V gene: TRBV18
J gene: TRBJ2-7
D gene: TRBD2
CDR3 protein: CASSLSGVASYEQYF

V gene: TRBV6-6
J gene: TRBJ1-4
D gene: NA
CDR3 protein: CASQLTLTNEKLFF

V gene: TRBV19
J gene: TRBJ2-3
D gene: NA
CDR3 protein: CASSSSGPDTQYF

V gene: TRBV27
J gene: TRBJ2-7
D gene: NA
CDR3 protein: CASSTTVGYEQYF

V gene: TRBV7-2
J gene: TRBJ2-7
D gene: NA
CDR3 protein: CDSSPRGGSYEQYF

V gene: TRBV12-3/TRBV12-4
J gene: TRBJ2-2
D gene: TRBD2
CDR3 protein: CASSLSGLPNTGELFF

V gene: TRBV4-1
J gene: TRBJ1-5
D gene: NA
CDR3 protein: CASSQVPREDQPQHF

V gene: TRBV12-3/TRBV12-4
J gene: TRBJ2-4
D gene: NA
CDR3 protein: CASSLGTPFQYF

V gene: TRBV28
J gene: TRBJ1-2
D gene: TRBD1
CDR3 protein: CASSLTGDAGYTF

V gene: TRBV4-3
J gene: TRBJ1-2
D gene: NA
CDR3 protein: CARRQDRTVNYGYTF

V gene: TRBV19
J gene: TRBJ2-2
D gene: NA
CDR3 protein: CASSPGTSGELFF

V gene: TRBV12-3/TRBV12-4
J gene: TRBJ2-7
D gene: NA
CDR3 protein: CASSFPRGGTYEQYF

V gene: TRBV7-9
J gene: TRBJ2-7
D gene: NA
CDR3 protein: CASRTETHEQYF

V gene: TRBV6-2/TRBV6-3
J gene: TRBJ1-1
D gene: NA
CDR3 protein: CASSLLTTRNTEAFF

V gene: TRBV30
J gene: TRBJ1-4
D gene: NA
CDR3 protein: CAWSEKLWTVKNEKLFF

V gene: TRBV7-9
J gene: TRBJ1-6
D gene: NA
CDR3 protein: CASRSYNSPLHF

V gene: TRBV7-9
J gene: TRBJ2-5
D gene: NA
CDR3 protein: CASSWPTDGRETQYF

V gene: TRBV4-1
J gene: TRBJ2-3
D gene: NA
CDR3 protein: CASSQEVISSTDTQYF

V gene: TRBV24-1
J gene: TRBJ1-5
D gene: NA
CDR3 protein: CATSDWDSNQPQHF

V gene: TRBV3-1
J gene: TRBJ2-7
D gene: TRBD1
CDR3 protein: CASRDRGSLKQYF

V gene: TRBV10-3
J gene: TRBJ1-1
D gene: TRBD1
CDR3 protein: CAISDGTGKNTEAFF

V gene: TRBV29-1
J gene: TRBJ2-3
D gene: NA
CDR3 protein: CSVVRGDWSDTQYF

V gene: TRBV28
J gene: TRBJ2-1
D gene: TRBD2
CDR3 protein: CASRLPLADSYNEQFF

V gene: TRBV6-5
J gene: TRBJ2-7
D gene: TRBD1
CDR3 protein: CASSYATGVSYEQYF

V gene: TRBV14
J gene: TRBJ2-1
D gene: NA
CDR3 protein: CASSQGFSSYNEQFF

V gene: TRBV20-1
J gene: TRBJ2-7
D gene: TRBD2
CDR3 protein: CSADRVGLAGGKSSYEQYF

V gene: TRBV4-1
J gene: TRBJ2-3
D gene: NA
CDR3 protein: CAGSPNSGDTQYF

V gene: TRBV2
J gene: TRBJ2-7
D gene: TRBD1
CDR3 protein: CASSDMTGSEQYF

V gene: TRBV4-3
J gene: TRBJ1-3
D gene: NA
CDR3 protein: CASSQSPKIAPTSGTVSGNTIYF

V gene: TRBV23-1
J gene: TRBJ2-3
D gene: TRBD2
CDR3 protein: CASYRPSGRRADTQYF

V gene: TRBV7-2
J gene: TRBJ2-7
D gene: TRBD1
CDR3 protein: CASSLGGTGGLAGHEIYEQYF

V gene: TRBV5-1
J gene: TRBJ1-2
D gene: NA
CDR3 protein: CASSFMTLFDGYTF

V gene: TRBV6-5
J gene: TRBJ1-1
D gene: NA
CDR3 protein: CASSYSRQSEAFF

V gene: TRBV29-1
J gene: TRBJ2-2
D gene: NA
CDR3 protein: CSVMPHSPNTGELFF

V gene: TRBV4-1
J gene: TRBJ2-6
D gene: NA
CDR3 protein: CASSQVTGFGSGANVLTF

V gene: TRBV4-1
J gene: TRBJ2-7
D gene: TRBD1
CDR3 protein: CASSQAPGTGPHEQYF

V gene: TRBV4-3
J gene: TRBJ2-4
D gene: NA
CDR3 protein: CASSQMRGESGNIQYF

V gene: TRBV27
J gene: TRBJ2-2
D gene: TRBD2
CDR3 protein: CASSFSREIVSNTGELFF